The 18 T cell receptor beta chains reported below all come from one sample, sequenced in a study of CXCR3-negative and CXCR3-positive naive CD8 T cells (dated by TCRdb to the late 2010s). This sample was sequenced with a NextSeq 550. The Human TCR Profiling Kit (MiLaboratory) was used to prepare UMI-labeled 5' RACE TRB cDNA libraries. TCRdb reprocessed the reads and assigns one entry to each CDR3 protein sequence, leaving out DNA. The sample table gives over 100,000 distinct CDR3 sequences. About 0.44% of the sample rests with the top ten. The sequenced sample was naive CXCR3- CD8+ T cells from blood. In light of the paper, this sample's cell subset or site label describes: CD45RO-CCR7+CD27+CD95- naive CD8+ T cells lacking CXCR3 (TNR3-). These receptors were obtained from a human donor in good health. Some clones in this sample may be carry-over from other donors' samples.

The chain is built from TRBV7-6 and TRBJ2-7; TCRdb's assignment of TRBD2 cannot be checked, as there is no DNA. CDR1 and CDR2 (germline): SGHVS, FNYEAQ. This CDR3 is built from 14 residues. Here the CDR3 reads CASTEGPGGYEQYF.

V usage is TRBV7-7 and J usage is TRBJ2-1. The CDR3 sequence is 14 residues long. Germline values: CDR1 SSHAT, CDR2 FNYEAQ (reference sequence). CDR3 sequence: CASSAGISPNEQFF.

The rearrangement uses TRBV14 and TRBJ2-7; absent DNA, TCRdb's TRBD2 call cannot be checked. The CDR3 is 15 amino acids. Germline loops: CDR1 SGHDN, CDR2 FVKESK. This CDR3 reads CASSLGLAQTYEQYF. The full variable domain, with the rest looked up from reference TRBV14 and TRBJ2-7, is EAGVTQFPSHSVIEKGQTVTLRCDPISGHDNLYWYRRVMGKEIKFLLHFVKESKQDESGMPNNRFLAERTGGTYSTLKVQPAELEDSGVYFCASSLGLAQTYEQYFGPGTRLTVT.

The chain couples TRBV27 to TRBJ2-3; TCRdb selects TRBD2, and the lack of DNA leaves this call unchecked. CDR1 and CDR2 from the germline V gene are MNHEY and SMNVEV (reference sequence). The CDR3 sequence is 12 residues long. The CDR3 is CASSFSGDTQYF.

The V gene is TRBV2, the J gene TRBJ1-1. The CDR3 covers 13 residues. In germline, CDR1 is SNHLY, CDR2 FYNNEI. The CDR3 sequence is CASSGSANTEAFF.

This chain links TRBV29-1 with TRBJ2-1; TCRdb's assignment of TRBD2 cannot be checked, as there is no DNA. The CDR3 loop spans 15 amino acids. Germline V CDR1 and CDR2: SQVTM, ANQGSEA. CDR3 in amino acids: CSVVGLALSYNEQFF.

V is TRBV5-5 and J is TRBJ1-2. The V gene's germline CDR1 is SGHKS and CDR2 YYEKEE (reference sequence). This CDR3 is 14 amino acids long. The CDR3 here is CASSLAGLNYGYTF.

The CDR3 spells CASSLSFQPQHF. The rearrangement uses TRBV7-9 and TRBJ1-5. Germline V gene data show CDR1 as SEHNR and CDR2 as FQNEAQ (reference sequence). The CDR3 runs to 12 residues.

The chain recombines TRBV28 with TRBJ1-1; the TRBD1 assignment by TCRdb is unverifiable without DNA. The CDR3 length is 17 residues. Germline assignment: CDR1 MDHEN and CDR2 SYDVKM. The CDR3 protein is CASSLFTDNRDHTEAFF.

The chain couples TRBV19 to TRBJ2-7; TCRdb picks TRBD1, but there is no DNA to check that call. Germline lookup yields CDR1 LNHDA and CDR2 SQIVND (reference sequence). The CDR3 totals 15 residues. CDR3 residues: CASSIEGTGFYEQYF.

The V and J genes are TRBV11-2 and TRBJ2-1; TCRdb names TRBD1, which stays unverified in the absence of DNA. CDR1 and CDR2 from the germline V gene are SGHAT and FQNNGV. The CDR3 spans 13 residues. CDR3 loop: CASTPVSYNEQFF.

This chain joins TRBV18 and TRBJ2-5. The CDR3 length is 15 residues. Looked up from germline, CDR1 is KGHSH and CDR2 is LQKENI. This CDR3 reads CASSPVGVGQETQYF. Full variable domain (rest looked up from reference TRBV18 and TRBJ2-5): NAGVMQNPRHLVRRRGQEARLRCSPMKGHSHVYWYRQLPEEGLKFMVYLQKENIIDESGMPKERFSAEFPKEGPSILRIQQVVRGDSAAYFCASSPVGVGQETQYFGPGTRLLVL.

J is TRBJ2-4 and V is TRBV7-3; TCRdb reports TRBD2, a call that lacks DNA to check it against. The CDR3 loop spans 15 amino acids. Germline V CDR1 and CDR2: SGHTA, FQGTGA. The CDR3 reads CASSLRHGEGSIQYF.

The V call is TRBV7-6, the J call TRBJ2-2; the D call of TRBD1 rests on TCRdb alone, since no DNA is present to check it. Germline V lookup: CDR1 SGHVS, CDR2 FNYEAQ. There are 14 residues in the CDR3. The CDR3 sequence: CASRGGGSAGELFF.

The CDR3 sequence: CASSPTNQGGNQPQHF. J is TRBJ1-5 and V is TRBV3-1; TCRdb calls TRBD1, which cannot be checked without DNA. CDR1 is LGHDT, CDR2 YNNKEL, per germline (reference sequence). The CDR3 is made up of 16 amino acids.

The chain links TRBV7-8 to TRBJ1-6; TCRdb returns TRBD1, unconfirmable since there is no DNA. Germline CDR1 reads SGHVS; CDR2 reads FQNEAQ. The CDR3 is 16 residues long. The CDR3 reads CASSSDTGSYNSPLHF.

The CDR3 spells CASSLGDSGSEQYF. The V gene is TRBV28, the J gene TRBJ2-7; the D call from TCRdb, TRBD1, cannot be confirmed without DNA. CDR1 is MDHEN and CDR2 is SYDVKM in the germline V gene. The CDR3 is 14 amino acids.

CDR3 region: CASSQSRLGFEAFF. The chain carries TRBV14 and TRBJ1-1. Germline V gives CDR1 SGHDN, CDR2 FVKESK. The CDR3 length is 14 residues.